This TCR beta chain is drawn from a study of molecular identifiers for immune sequencing clone quantification. Making the bulk TCR libraries relied on previously described methods and listed TCR primers. MiXCR was run by TCRdb on the PCR reads, yielding one entry per CDR3 protein. The table lists fewer than 350,000 distinct CDR3 sequences, about a fifth of them singletons. This clonotype was observed at least ten times. CDR1 and CDR2 (germline): DFQATT, SNEGSKA (reference sequence). J was trimmed by 2 bases and V by 0 bases; bases with no gene match: 4. The CDR3 spans 15 residues. Sequencing input: naive CD8+ T cells from blood, with Jurkat cell RNA spiked in. Subset given: FACS-sorted CD8+CD4-CCR7+CD45RA+ naive T cells. The receptor was isolated from a human donor in good health. Some libraries in this study had Jurkat cell RNA spiked in. The V call is TRBV20-1, the J call TRBJ2-7; the match to TRBD2 covers 10 bases. The CDR3 is CSAREGTSETYEQYF. The CDR3 DNA is TGCAGTGCTAGAGAGGGGACTAGCGAGACCTACGAGCAGTACTTC.